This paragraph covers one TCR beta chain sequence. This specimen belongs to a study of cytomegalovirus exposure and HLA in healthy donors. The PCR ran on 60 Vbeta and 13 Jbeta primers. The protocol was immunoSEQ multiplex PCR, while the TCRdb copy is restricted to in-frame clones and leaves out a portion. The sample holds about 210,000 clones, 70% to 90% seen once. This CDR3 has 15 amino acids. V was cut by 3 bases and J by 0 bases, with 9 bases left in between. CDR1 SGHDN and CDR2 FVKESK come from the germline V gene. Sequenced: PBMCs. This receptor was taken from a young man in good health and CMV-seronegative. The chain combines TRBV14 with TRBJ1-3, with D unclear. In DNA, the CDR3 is TGTGCCAGCAGCCAGGTTTTGAGCTCTGGAAACACCATATATTTT. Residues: CASSQVLSSGNTIYF.